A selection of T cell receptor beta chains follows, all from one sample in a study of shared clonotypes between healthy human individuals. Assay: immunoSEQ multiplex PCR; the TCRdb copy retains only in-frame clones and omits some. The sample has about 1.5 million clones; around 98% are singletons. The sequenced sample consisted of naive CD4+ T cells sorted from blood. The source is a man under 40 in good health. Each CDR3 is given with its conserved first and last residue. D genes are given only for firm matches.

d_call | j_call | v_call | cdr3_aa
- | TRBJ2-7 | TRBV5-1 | CASSQGRLTDYEQYF
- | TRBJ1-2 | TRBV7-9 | CASSLERQPYGYTF
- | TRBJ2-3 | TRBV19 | CASSARQSTDTQYF
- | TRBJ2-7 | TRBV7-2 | CASSWDTRDVFYEQYF
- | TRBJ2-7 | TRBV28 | CASSFSRGRMYSITYEQYF
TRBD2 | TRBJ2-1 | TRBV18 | CASSPIASGSYNEQFF
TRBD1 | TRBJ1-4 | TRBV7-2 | CASNRGGEKLFF
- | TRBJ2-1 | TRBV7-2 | CASSLREYNEQFF
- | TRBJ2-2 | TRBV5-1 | CASTSGTDTGELFF
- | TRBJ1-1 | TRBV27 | CASSSWTENTEAFF
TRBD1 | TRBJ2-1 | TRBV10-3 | CAIRLSQGGSYNEQFF
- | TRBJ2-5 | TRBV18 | CASSRQDPQLGTQYF
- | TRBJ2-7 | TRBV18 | CASSPPTVSSYEQYF
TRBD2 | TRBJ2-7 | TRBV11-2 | CASSLTAGGDFEQYF
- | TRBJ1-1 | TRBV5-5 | CASSFHPMNTEAFF
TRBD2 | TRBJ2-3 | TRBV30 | CAWSYSGGSADTQYF
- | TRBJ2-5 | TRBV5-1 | CASSWISQETQYF
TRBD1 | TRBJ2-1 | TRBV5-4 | CASSSGTGNNYNEQFF